The clone carrying this T cell receptor beta chain was counted only a few times. This sample is part of a study of cytomegalovirus exposure and HLA in healthy donors. This table comes from immunoSEQ multiplex PCR, and its TCRdb copy is limited to in-frame clones, with some not included. There are over 200,000 clones in the sample; about 91% occur only once, and 2.9% lies in the top ten. Material for sequencing was PBMCs. The sequence came from a young woman in good health and CMV-seronegative.

The CDR3 region has the DNA TGCGCCAGCAGCCAAGCATGGGAGAATACGGGGTACGAGCAGTACTTC. Translated: CASSQAWENTGYEQYF. This chain uses TRBV4-1 with TRBJ2-7; the D gene is possibly TRBD2 (5 bases). This CDR3 contains 16 residues. Germline V lookup: CDR1 MGHRA, CDR2 YSYEKL. Deletions cut 1 base from V and 4 bases from J, with 17 bases between.